This TCR beta chain derives from a study of OX40 agonist ivuxolimab in advanced cancers. General study points: People who partly responded at 0.1-3.0 mg/kg had some of the least clonal expansion seen.

Method: immunoSEQ multiplex PCR; TCRdb's copy keeps in-frame clones and lacks some. This table holds tens of thousands of clones, around nine tenths found once. As concerns this clone: Its specificity is unknown.

V lost 4 bases and J 5 bases, leaving 8 bases between the germline ends. The CDR3 spans 13 residues. CDR1 and CDR2 from the germline V gene are MDHEN and SYDVKM. Blood sampling was done at baseline, cycle 4 day 1, and cycle 7 day 1. This specimen consisted of CD4+ or CD8+ T cells sorted from blood, obtained in a trial of the OX40 agonist ivuxolimab. The genes are TRBV28 and TRBJ2-2; possibly TRBD1 for D (6 bases). The source of this sequence is an adult with an advanced solid tumor such as melanoma, head and neck, liver or kidney cancer. The CDR3 nucleotides read TGTGCCAGCAGTTGGCAGGGGACCGGGGAGCTGTTTTTT. Its translation: CASSWQGTGELFF.